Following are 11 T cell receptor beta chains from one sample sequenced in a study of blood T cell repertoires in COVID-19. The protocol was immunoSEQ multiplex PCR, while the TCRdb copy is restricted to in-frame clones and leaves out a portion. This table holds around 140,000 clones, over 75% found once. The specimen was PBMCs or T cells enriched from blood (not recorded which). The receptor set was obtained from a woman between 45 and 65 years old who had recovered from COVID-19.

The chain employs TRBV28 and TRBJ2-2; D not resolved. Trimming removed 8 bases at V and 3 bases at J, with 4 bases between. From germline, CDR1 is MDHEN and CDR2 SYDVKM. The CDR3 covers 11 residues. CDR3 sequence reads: CASHYTGELFF. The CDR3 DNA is TGTGCCAGCCATTACACCGGGGAGCTGTTTTTT.

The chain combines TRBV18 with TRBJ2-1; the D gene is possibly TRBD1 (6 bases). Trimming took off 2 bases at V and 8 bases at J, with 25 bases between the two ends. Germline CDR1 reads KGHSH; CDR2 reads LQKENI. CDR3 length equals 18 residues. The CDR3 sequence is CASSPVRRQGNPRDEQFF. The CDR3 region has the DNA TGTGCCAGCTCACCAGTACGTAGGCAGGGGAATCCCAGAGATGAGCAGTTCTTC. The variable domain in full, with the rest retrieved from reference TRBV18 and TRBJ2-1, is NAGVMQNPRHLVRRRGQEARLRCSPMKGHSHVYWYRQLPEEGLKFMVYLQKENIIDESGMPKERFSAEFPKEGPSILRIQQVVRGDSAAYFCASSPVRRQGNPRDEQFFGPGTRLTVL.

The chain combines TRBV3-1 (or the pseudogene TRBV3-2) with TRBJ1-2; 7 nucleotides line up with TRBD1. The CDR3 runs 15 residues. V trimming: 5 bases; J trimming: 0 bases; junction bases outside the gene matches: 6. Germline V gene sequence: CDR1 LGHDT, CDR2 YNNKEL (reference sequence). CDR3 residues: CASSVQGEANYGYTF. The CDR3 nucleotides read TGTGCCAGCAGCGTGCAGGGGGAGGCTAACTATGGCTACACCTTC.

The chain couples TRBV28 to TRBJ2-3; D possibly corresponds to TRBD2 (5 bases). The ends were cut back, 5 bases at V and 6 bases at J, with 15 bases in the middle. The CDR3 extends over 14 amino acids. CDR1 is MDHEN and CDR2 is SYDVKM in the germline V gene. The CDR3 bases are TGTGCCAGCAGTCACCGGGGTAGCGACGATACGCAGTATTTT. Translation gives CASSHRGSDDTQYF.

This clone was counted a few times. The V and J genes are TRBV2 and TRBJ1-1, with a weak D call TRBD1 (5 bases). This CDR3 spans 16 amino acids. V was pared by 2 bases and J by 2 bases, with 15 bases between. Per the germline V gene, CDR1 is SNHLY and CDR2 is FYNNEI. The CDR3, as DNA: TGTGCCAGCAGTGAATCCCTCCTGAGGACAAACACTGAAGCTTTCTTT. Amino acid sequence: CASSESLLRTNTEAFF.

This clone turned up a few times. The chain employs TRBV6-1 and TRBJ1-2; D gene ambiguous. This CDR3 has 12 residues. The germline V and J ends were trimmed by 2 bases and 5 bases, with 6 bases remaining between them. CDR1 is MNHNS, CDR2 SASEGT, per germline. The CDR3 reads CASSEPQYGYTF. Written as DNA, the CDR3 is TGTGCCAGCAGTGAACCCCAGTATGGCTACACCTTC.

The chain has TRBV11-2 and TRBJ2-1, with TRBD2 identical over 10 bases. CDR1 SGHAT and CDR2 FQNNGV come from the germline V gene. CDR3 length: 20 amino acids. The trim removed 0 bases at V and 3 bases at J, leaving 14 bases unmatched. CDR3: CASSLEGSGRSLTLYNEQFF. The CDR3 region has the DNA TGTGCCAGCAGCTTAGAAGGTAGCGGGAGGTCCCTTACGCTCTACAATGAGCAGTTCTTC.

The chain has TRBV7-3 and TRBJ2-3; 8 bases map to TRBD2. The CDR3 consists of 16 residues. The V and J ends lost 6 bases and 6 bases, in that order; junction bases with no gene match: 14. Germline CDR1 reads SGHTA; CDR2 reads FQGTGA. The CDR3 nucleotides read TGTGCCAGCAGAGCTCTAACGGGAGGGCCGTATGATACGCAGTATTTT. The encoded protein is CASRALTGGPYDTQYF.

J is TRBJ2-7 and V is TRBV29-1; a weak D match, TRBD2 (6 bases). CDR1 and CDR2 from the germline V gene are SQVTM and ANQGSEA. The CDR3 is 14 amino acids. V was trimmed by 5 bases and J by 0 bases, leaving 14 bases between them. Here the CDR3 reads CSVRRDSSSYEQYF. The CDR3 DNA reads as TGCAGCGTTCGACGGGACTCGAGCTCCTACGAGCAGTACTTC.

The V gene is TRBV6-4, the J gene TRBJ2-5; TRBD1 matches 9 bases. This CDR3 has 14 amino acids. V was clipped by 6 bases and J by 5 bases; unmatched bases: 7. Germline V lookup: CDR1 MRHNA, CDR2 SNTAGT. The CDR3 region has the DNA TGTGCCAGCAGACCAACAGGGGGCCGTGAGACCCAGTACTTC. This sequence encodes CASRPTGGRETQYF.

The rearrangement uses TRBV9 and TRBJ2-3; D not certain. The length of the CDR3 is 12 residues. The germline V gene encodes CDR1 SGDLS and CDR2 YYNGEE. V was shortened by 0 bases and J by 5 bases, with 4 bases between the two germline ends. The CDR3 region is CASSVVEDTQYF. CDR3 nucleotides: TGTGCCAGCAGCGTAGTAGAAGATACGCAGTATTTT.